The 12 T cell receptor beta chains reported below all come from one sample, sequenced in a study of CD8+ T cells in alopecia areata. Isolated RNA was reverse transcribed into cDNA used as the sequencing template. Profiling relied on immunoSEQ multiplex PCR, and the TCRdb table lists in-frame clones only, not all of them. The sample shows 30,000 to 35,000 clones, 55% of them seen only once. The sample consisted of NKG2D-high CD8+ T cells sorted from blood. The receptors stem from a human donor with alopecia areata.

V and J are TRBV2 and TRBJ1-2; 7 bases align to TRBD1. The J segment lost 0 bases and the V segment lost 11 bases, leaving 9 bases of the junction unmatched. CDR3 length equals 14 residues. CDR1 is SNHLY and CDR2 is FYNNEI in the germline V gene. CDR3 in amino acids: CAVSGGGANYGYTF. CDR3 DNA: TGTGCCGTATCAGGGGGGGGTGCTAACTATGGCTACACCTTC.

CDR3 nucleotides: TGTGCCGTCGAAAACCTCTACGAGCAGTACTTC. This translates into CAVENLYEQYF. The chain couples TRBV2 to TRBJ2-7, with D unresolved. CDR1 is SNHLY, CDR2 FYNNEI, per germline. V was pared by 11 bases and J by 3 bases, with 11 bases between. There are 11 residues in the CDR3. Complete variable domain (other parts from reference TRBV2 and TRBJ2-7): EPEVTQTPSHQVTQMGQEVILRCVPISNHLYFYWYRQILGQKVEFLVSFYNNEISEKSEIFDDQFSVERPDGSNFTLKIRSTKLEDSAMYFCAVENLYEQYFGPGTRLTVT.

This rearrangement joins TRBV5-1 to TRBJ2-3; 8 nucleotides line up with TRBD2. CDR3 length: 16 amino acids. CDR1 is SGHRS and CDR2 is YFSETQ in the germline V gene. V dropped 7 bases and J dropped 6; count of bases not matched to a gene: 16. The CDR3 nucleotides are TGCGCCAGCTGCGAGCGGGGGCCCGCGCGAGCGGATACGCAGTATTTT. This gives the protein CASCERGPARADTQYF.

This clone showed up just once. The V call is TRBV5-4, the J call TRBJ2-2; D is perhaps TRBD2 (6 bases). Trimming left V 0 bases short and J 4 bases short, with 7 bases between. The germline gives CDR1 SGHNT, CDR2 YYREEE (reference sequence). The CDR3 is 14 amino acids. CDR3 loop: CASSLGRVTGELFF. Here the CDR3 DNA reads TGTGCCAGCAGCTTGGGGAGGGTCACCGGGGAGCTGTTTTTT.

This clone turned up a few times. The V and J genes are TRBV6-7 and TRBJ1-5; D not resolved. TRBV6-7 is an ORF; its function is uncertain. The V end was cut by 4 bases, the J end by 9 bases, with 7 bases between. The CDR3 is made up of 11 amino acids. The CDR3 sequence is CASSSNGPQHF. The DNA for the CDR3 is TGTGCCAGCAGTTCGAACGGGCCCCAGCATTTT.

The chain links TRBV4-3 to TRBJ2-1; maybe TRBD1 (5 bases). From germline, CDR1 is LGHNA and CDR2 YSLEER. The CDR3 loop spans 15 amino acids. Trimming left V 2 bases short and J 5 bases short, with 13 bases between. CDR3 in amino acids: CASSQNDRRDNEQFF. The DNA of the CDR3 is TGCGCCAGCAGCCAAAACGACAGACGGGACAATGAGCAGTTCTTC.

This clone is labeled as medium-sized. Other DNA sequences in this specimen translate into the identical CDR3. The V and J genes are TRBV4-3 and TRBJ1-1; a weak D match, TRBD1 (5 bases). Germline V gene lookup returns CDR1 LGHNA and CDR2 YSLEER. The CDR3 is 14 amino acids. V lost 3 bases and J lost 1, with 9 bases in between. The CDR3 DNA reads TGCGCCAGCAGCCACATGACAGCGAACACTGAAGCTTTCTTT. As protein: CASSHMTANTEAFF.

The V gene is TRBV7-2, the J gene TRBJ2-5, with D unresolved. The CDR3 runs to 10 residues. Germline V gene sequence: CDR1 SGHTA, CDR2 FQGNSA. Between the trimmed V and J ends, which lost 8 bases and 5 bases, there was a span of 6 bases. CDR3 sequence (DNA): TGTGCCAGCGGCTATGAGACCCAGTACTTC. Protein: CASGYETQYF.

The gene calls are TRBV27 and TRBJ1-1; D gene unclear. This CDR3 contains 15 residues. The V gene lost 0 bases and the J gene lost 1 base, with 9 bases spanning the gap. CDR1 MNHEY and CDR2 SMNVEV come from the germline V gene (reference sequence). The CDR3 bases are TGTGCCAGCAGTTTATCGCACAGAGCGAACACTGAAGCTTTCTTT. Translation: CASSLSHRANTEAFF.

This clone is categorized as medium-sized. This chain links TRBV14 with TRBJ2-1, with unresolved D. The CDR3 covers 15 residues. The ends were cut back, 0 bases at V and 0 bases at J, with 6 bases in the middle. Germline V gives CDR1 SGHDN, CDR2 FVKESK. CDR3: CASSQEGFSYNEQFF. The DNA for the CDR3 is TGTGCCAGCAGCCAAGAGGGATTCTCCTACAATGAGCAGTTCTTC.

The chain recombines TRBV7-3 with TRBJ1-2; D uncertain. Deletions cut 4 bases from V and 4 bases from J, with 10 bases between. CDR1 is SGHTA and CDR2 is FQGTGA in the germline V gene. The CDR3 is 13 residues long. The CDR3 loop reads CASSSMTGYGYTF. As DNA, the CDR3 is TGTGCCAGCAGCTCGATGACGGGCTATGGCTACACCTTC.

V gene TRBV7-8 combines with J gene TRBJ2-7; D is unclear. Germline V lookup: CDR1 SGHVS, CDR2 FQNEAQ. There are 11 residues in the CDR3. V was shortened by 4 bases and J by 7 bases, with 8 bases between the two germline ends. CDR3 protein: CASSSLGEQYF. In DNA form, the CDR3 reads TGTGCCAGCAGCTCCCTGGGGGAGCAGTACTTC.